This is a list of T cell receptor beta chains from one sample in a study of cytomegalovirus exposure and HLA in healthy donors. Generated by immunoSEQ multiplex PCR, the TCRdb table keeps only in-frame clones and is missing some. The sample yields approximately 190,000 clones, approximately 80% seen once. Sequencing used PBMCs. The origin of the receptors is a woman in her late teens or twenties in good health and CMV-seropositive. CDR3s include the opening cysteine and the closing phenylalanine or tryptophan. A D gene is named only where the DNA matches it firmly.

V,D,J,CDR3,DNA
TRBV4-3,TRBD1,TRBJ2-5,CASSQATGPRETQYF,TGCGCCAGCAGCCAGGCGACAGGGCCGCGGGAGACCCAGTACTTC
TRBV19,TRBD1,TRBJ1-5,CASSQGQGVMGNQPQHF,TGTGCCAGTAGTCAGGGACAGGGTGTGATGGGCAATCAGCCCCAGCATTTT
TRBV15,-,TRBJ1-3,CATSRDPGRSGNTIYF,TGTGCCACCAGCAGAGATCCAGGGAGGTCTGGAAACACCATATATTTT
TRBV18,-,TRBJ2-2,CASAQGWTDTGELFF,TGTGCCAGCGCTCAGGGATGGACAGACACCGGGGAGCTGTTTTTT
TRBV19,-,TRBJ2-1,CASSIGWLDEQFF,TGTGCCAGTAGTATAGGCTGGTTAGATGAGCAGTTCTTC
TRBV5-6,-,TRBJ1-6,CASSLWGGRSPLHF,TGTGCCAGCAGCCTTTGGGGGGGTCGTTCACCCCTCCACTTT
TRBV27,TRBD1,TRBJ2-3,CASRGIGQDSTDTQYF,TGTGCCAGCAGGGGGATCGGACAGGATAGCACAGATACGCAGTATTTT
TRBV27,-,TRBJ2-3,CASSLGAGEASTDTQYF,TGTGCCAGCAGTTTAGGGGCCGGGGAGGCGAGCACAGATACGCAGTATTTT
TRBV5-6,TRBD1,TRBJ2-2,CASSFRGLTGELFF,TGTGCCAGCAGCTTCAGGGGGCTTACCGGGGAGCTGTTTTTT
TRBV7-3,TRBD1,TRBJ1-6,CASSLTGQGSSPLHF,TGTGCCAGCAGCTTAACGGGACAGGGGTCTTCACCCCTCCACTTT
TRBV5-4,TRBD2,TRBJ2-3,CASSLLAGGLADTQYF,TGTGCCAGCAGCTTACTAGCGGGGGGGTTAGCAGATACGCAGTATTTT
TRBV7-9,-,TRBJ1-5,CASSAPGVDQPQHF,TGTGCCAGCAGCGCACCCGGGGTCGATCAGCCCCAGCATTTT
TRBV19,-,TRBJ2-3,CACQPGWRRTDTQYF,TGTGCCTGCCAGCCTGGCTGGCGGCGCACAGATACGCAGTATTTT
TRBV19,TRBD1,TRBJ1-2,CASSYIQTDRGPANYGYTF,TGTGCCAGTAGCTACATCCAGACGGACAGGGGGCCGGCTAACTATGGCTACACCTTC
TRBV10-1,-,TRBJ2-5,CASPYDGGPKEETQYF,TGCGCCAGCCCCTACGACGGGGGGCCTAAGGAAGAGACCCAGTACTTC
TRBV10-3,-,TRBJ2-5,CAITAAPGETQYF,TGTGCCATCACAGCTGCCCCGGGAGAGACCCAGTACTTC
TRBV9,-,TRBJ2-2,CASSVEDSANTGELFF,TGTGCCAGCAGCGTCGAGGACAGCGCGAACACCGGGGAGCTGTTTTTT
TRBV9,TRBD1,TRBJ2-1,CASSPGTGGSYNEQFF,TGTGCCAGCAGCCCCGGGACAGGGGGATCCTACAATGAGCAGTTCTTC
TRBV7-3,-,TRBJ2-5,CASSLIGRGETQYF,TGTGCCAGCAGCTTAATAGGTCGGGGAGAGACCCAGTACTTC
TRBV7-2,TRBD2,TRBJ2-1,CASSLSSGGVLSIYNEQFF,TGTGCCAGCAGCTTAAGCTCCGGGGGGGTCTTGAGCATCTACAATGAGCAGTTCTTC
TRBV7-9,-,TRBJ2-3,CASSPPRGQQGDTQYF,TGTGCCAGCAGCCCGCCGAGAGGCCAACAGGGAGATACGCAGTATTTT